These 14 T cell receptor beta chains originate from one sample sequenced in a study of blood T cell repertoires in COVID-19. Profiling relied on immunoSEQ multiplex PCR, and the TCRdb table lists in-frame clones only, not all of them. Of over 200,000 clones in the sample, about 87% are singletons; the top ten hold under 4.5%. Source material: peripheral blood. These receptors were collected from a man aged 60 to 75 who had recovered from COVID-19.

The chain combines TRBV10-3 with TRBJ1-2, with 7 bases matching TRBD1. The CDR3 runs to 14 residues. Germline V gene lookup returns CDR1 ENHRY and CDR2 SYGVKD. J lost 7 bases, V lost 0 bases, and 5 bases had no gene match. Here the CDR3 DNA reads TGTGCCATCAGTGAGTCCGGACAGGAGGGTGGCTACACCTTC. It is translated as CAISESGQEGGYTF.

The V and J genes are TRBV5-1 and TRBJ2-5, with D perhaps matching TRBD1 (5 bases). Germline CDR1 SGHRS, CDR2 YFSETQ. The CDR3 sequence is 15 residues long. Trimming cost V 1 base and J 2 bases, with 12 bases left between them. The chain's CDR3 is CASSLQVGQQETQYF. The DNA of the CDR3 is TGCGCCAGCAGCTTGCAAGTCGGACAACAAGAGACCCAGTACTTC.

The V call is TRBV6-5, the J call TRBJ2-1; TRBD1 aligns across 11 bases. From germline, CDR1 is MNHEY and CDR2 SVGAGI. V was clipped by 6 bases and J by 4 bases; unmatched bases: 5. CDR3 length: 15 residues. CDR3 sequence (DNA): TGTGCCAGCAGCATCGGGACAGGGGGTTACAATGAGCAGTTCTTC. As protein: CASSIGTGGYNEQFF.

This clone has just one count. V is TRBV3-1 (or the pseudogene TRBV3-2) and J is TRBJ2-3, with TRBD2 identical over 10 bases. Germline assignment: CDR1 LGHDT and CDR2 YNNKEL (reference sequence). The CDR3 length is 19 residues. J gave up 8 bases and V 1 base, and 18 bases lay outside the gene matches. CDR3 nucleotides: TGTGCCAGCAGCCAAGTGGGTAGCGGGGGGCTCTCGTCGAGGGGTACGCAGTATTTT. Translating gives CASSQVGSGGLSSRGTQYF.

The chain joins TRBV21-1 to TRBJ2-2; the table's TRBD1 call for D was not verified on the DNA. TRBV21-1 is an annotated pseudogene. The CDR3 sequence is 16 residues long. The CDR3 region has the DNA TGTGCCAGCACCGTCCCAGACAGGGCGAACACCGGGGAGCTGTTTTTT. It is translated as CASTVPDRANTGELFF.

This clone was found a few times. The gene calls are TRBV4-2 and TRBJ1-2; D call uncertain. Trimming took 3 bases from V and 3 from J, leaving 14 bases between them. The CDR3 runs to 15 residues. Germline V CDR1 and CDR2: LGHNA, YNFKEQ. The CDR3 region has the DNA TGTGCCAGCAGCCACCTCGGTTCTATGTACTATGGCTACACCTTC. It translates to CASSHLGSMYYGYTF.

V gene TRBV7-2 combines with J gene TRBJ2-3; D uncertain. This CDR3 is 18 amino acids long. Trimming took off 1 base at V and 0 bases at J, with 17 bases between the two ends. Germline CDR1 reads SGHTA; CDR2 reads FQGNSA. CDR3 amino acids: CASSLGPQRRPSTDTQYF. The CDR3 nucleotides are TGTGCCAGCAGCTTAGGACCTCAGCGTCGACCTAGCACAGATACGCAGTATTTT.

V gene TRBV4-1 combines with J gene TRBJ1-5; 7 nucleotides agree with TRBD1. Germline V gives CDR1 MGHRA, CDR2 YSYEKL. CDR3 length equals 17 residues. J gave up 4 bases and V 0 bases, and 9 bases lay outside the gene matches. The CDR3 loop reads CASSQDRNRGVNQPQHF. The CDR3 coding sequence is TGCGCCAGCAGCCAAGATCGTAACAGGGGAGTAAATCAGCCCCAGCATTTT.

The rearrangement joins TRBV18 to TRBJ1-5; weak D call: TRBD1 (5 bases). CDR1 is KGHSH, CDR2 LQKENI, per germline. V was pared by 1 base and J by 5 bases, with 12 bases between. The CDR3 spans 15 residues. The CDR3 coding sequence is TGTGCCAGCTCACCACTCCAGGGTGGGGATCAGCCCCAGCATTTT. Amino acid sequence: CASSPLQGGDQPQHF. Complete variable domain (other parts from reference TRBV18 and TRBJ1-5): NAGVMQNPRHLVRRRGQEARLRCSPMKGHSHVYWYRQLPEEGLKFMVYLQKENIIDESGMPKERFSAEFPKEGPSILRIQQVVRGDSAAYFCASSPLQGGDQPQHFGDGTRLSIL.

This clone was observed a handful of times. The V and J genes are TRBV20-1 and TRBJ2-1, with D uncertain. V gave up 6 bases and J gave up 13 bases, with 16 bases separating them. This CDR3 is built from 11 residues. Germline CDR1 is DFQATT and CDR2 is SNEGSKA (reference sequence). CDR3 residues: CSAPTQAGQFF. The CDR3, as DNA: TGCAGTGCCCCCACGCAGGCAGGTCAGTTCTTC.

The rearrangement links TRBV19 to TRBJ1-5; D is uncertain. This CDR3 has 16 residues. V shed 3 bases and J shed 0 bases, with 12 bases lying between them. Germline CDR1 LNHDA, CDR2 SQIVND (reference sequence). CDR3 sequence: CASSILGGYSNQPQHF. CDR3 in DNA: TGTGCCAGTAGTATCTTGGGAGGTTATAGCAATCAGCCCCAGCATTTT.

V gene TRBV3-1 (or the pseudogene TRBV3-2) combines with J gene TRBJ2-7; no firm D call. The CDR3 spans 15 residues. Germline CDR1 reads LGHDT; CDR2 reads YNNKEL (reference sequence). The V gene lost 4 bases and the J gene lost 2 bases, with 15 bases spanning the gap. For the CDR3, the DNA is TGTGCCAGCAGCCTGGGCCAATTTAGTCCCTACGAGCAGTACTTC. This codes for CASSLGQFSPYEQYF.

J is TRBJ2-1 and V is TRBV6-2 or TRBV6-3; D may be TRBD2 (6 bases). Trimming took 6 bases from V and 0 from J, leaving 15 bases between them. The CDR3 totals 16 residues. CDR1 and CDR2 (germline): MNHEY, SVGEGT. The CDR3 here is CASSTLSGPSYNEQFF. Written as DNA, the CDR3 is TGTGCCAGCAGCACTCTGAGCGGGCCCTCCTACAATGAGCAGTTCTTC.

The chain employs TRBV6-2 or TRBV6-3 and TRBJ1-1, with 8 bases fitting TRBD1. The J segment lost 2 bases and the V segment lost 4 bases, leaving 6 bases of the junction unmatched. Per the germline V gene, CDR1 is MNHEY and CDR2 is SVGEGT. CDR3 length: 15 amino acids. The CDR3 reads CASSSPTGVNTEAFF. CDR3 nucleotide sequence: TGTGCCAGCAGTTCGCCGACAGGGGTTAACACTGAAGCTTTCTTT.